Each of the 14 T cell receptor beta chains below was sequenced from the same sample in a study of blood T cell repertoires in COVID-19. Libraries were prepared by immunoSEQ multiplex PCR; TCRdb keeps only in-frame clonotypes and omits some of them. Counted here are 150,000 to 160,000 clones, approximately 80% occurring once; the ten biggest clones make up 9.8%. Material: peripheral blood. These receptors all stem from a woman aged 45-65 years with acute or convalescent COVID-19.

The V and J genes are TRBV6-6 and TRBJ2-1, with 7 positions matching TRBD2. The CDR3 length is 14 residues. J gave up 6 bases and V 7 bases, and 9 bases lay outside the gene matches. Per germline, CDR1 MNHNY and CDR2 SVGAGI (reference sequence). The CDR3 sequence is CASNLSRGSNEQFF. As DNA, the CDR3 is TGTGCCAGCAACCTATCGCGGGGGAGCAATGAGCAGTTCTTC.

Notes on this clone: Other DNA sequences of this sample code for an identical CDR3. The chain recombines TRBV3-1 (or the pseudogene TRBV3-2) with TRBJ2-6; D might be TRBD2 (5 bases). The germline V gene has CDR1 LGHDT and CDR2 YNNKEL (reference sequence). The length of the CDR3 is 15 residues. Trimming cost V 3 bases and J 1 base, with 7 bases left between them. The CDR3 nucleotides are TGTGCCAGCAGCCAGAGAGGGTCTGGGGCCAACGTCCTGACTTTC. It yields the protein CASSQRGSGANVLTF.

V usage is TRBV6-2 or TRBV6-3 and J usage is TRBJ2-5; 7 bases are a match to TRBD1. Germline CDR1 and CDR2: MNHEY and SVGEGT. Trimming took 4 bases from V and 7 from J; bases not matched to a gene: 6. The CDR3 spans 13 residues. CDR3 sequence reads: CASSSTGVATQYF. The CDR3 nucleotides read TGTGCCAGCAGTTCCACAGGGGTAGCGACCCAGTACTTC.

The V and J genes are TRBV4-2 and TRBJ2-7; the match to TRBD2 covers 13 bases. This CDR3 has 16 amino acids. Per the germline V gene, CDR1 is LGHNA and CDR2 is YNFKEQ. J lost 6 bases, V lost 2 bases, and 7 bases had no gene match. DNA for the CDR3: TGTGCCAGCAGCCAAACACTAGCGGGAGGGAGATTCGAGCAGTACTTC. Translating gives CASSQTLAGGRFEQYF.

The chain is built from TRBV10-1 and TRBJ2-6; D perhaps matches TRBD1 (5 bases). The V gene lost 8 bases and the J gene lost 0 bases, with 8 bases spanning the gap. This CDR3 is built from 14 residues. CDR1 and CDR2 (germline): WNHNN, SYGVQD (reference sequence). The CDR3, as DNA: TGCGCCAGCCAGGGCCTCTCTGGGGCCAACGTCCTGACTTTC. Translated: CASQGLSGANVLTF.

V is TRBV9 and J is TRBJ2-2; D perhaps matches TRBD2 (6 bases). V was pared by 0 bases and J by 0 bases, with 9 bases between. The length of the CDR3 is 16 residues. The germline gives CDR1 SGDLS, CDR2 YYNGEE. CDR3 region: CASSVESSANTGELFF. The CDR3 DNA sequence: TGTGCCAGCAGCGTAGAATCTAGCGCGAACACCGGGGAGCTGTTTTTT.

The J gene is TRBJ1-2, the V gene TRBV12-3 or TRBV12-4; 11 nucleotides agree with TRBD1. With V trimmed by 6 bases and J by 8 bases, 5 bases remained unmatched. The CDR3 is made up of 13 amino acids. The CDR3 protein is CASSPGQGGGYTF. The DNA for the CDR3 is TGTGCCAGCAGCCCGGGACAGGGGGGAGGCTACACCTTC.

The chain has TRBV19 and TRBJ2-5, with TRBD1 matching over 9 bases. The J segment lost 5 bases and the V segment lost 5 bases, leaving 9 bases of the junction unmatched. The germline V gene encodes CDR1 LNHDA and CDR2 SQIVND (reference sequence). This CDR3 has 15 residues. For the CDR3, the DNA is TGTGCCAGTAGTGCTATTACAGGGGGCACGGAGACCCAGTACTTC. As protein: CASSAITGGTETQYF.

This chain links TRBV3-1 (or the pseudogene TRBV3-2) with TRBJ1-4; 7 positions match TRBD1. The CDR3 runs to 16 residues. Germline CDR1 and CDR2: LGHDT and YNNKEL (reference sequence). With 8 bases clipped from V and 5 bases from J, the junction kept 14 bases outside the gene matches. CDR3 DNA sequence: TGTGCCAGCCCAGGCCGGCCGGACAGGCTGAATGAAAAACTGTTTTTT. The encoded protein is CASPGRPDRLNEKLFF.

This chain connects TRBV4-3 to TRBJ2-7; D perhaps matches TRBD1 (5 bases). The germline CDR1 and CDR2 sequences are LGHNA and YSLEER. The V gene lost 0 bases and the J gene lost 7 bases, with 13 bases spanning the gap. The CDR3 runs 14 residues. The CDR3 nucleotides read TGCGCCAGCAGCCAAGACAAGGGGCCTTGGGAGCAGTACTTC. Its protein product is CASSQDKGPWEQYF.

The chain employs TRBV4-2 and TRBJ1-2; possibly TRBD1 for D (5 bases). Germline values: CDR1 LGHNA, CDR2 YNFKEQ. Trimming stripped 1 base from V and 8 bases from J, with 11 bases between. This CDR3 is built from 13 residues. The CDR3 bases are TGTGCCAGCAGCCAAGCTGAAGGGGTCGGCTACACCTTC. It specifies CASSQAEGVGYTF.

This chain uses TRBV4-2 with TRBJ2-5; D might be TRBD2 (5 bases). The CDR3 is 15 amino acids. From germline, CDR1 is LGHNA and CDR2 YNFKEQ. The ends were cut back, 4 bases at V and 3 bases at J, with 15 bases in the middle. The CDR3 sequence: CASSPGGPAEETQYF. CDR3 coding DNA: TGTGCCAGCAGCCCCGGAGGCCCCGCGGAAGAGACCCAGTACTTC.

This clone was observed a few times. The chain uses TRBV4-2 and TRBJ2-1; TRBD2 aligns across 10 bases. Looked up from germline, CDR1 is LGHNA and CDR2 is YNFKEQ. Trimming took 3 bases from V and 7 from J; bases not matched to a gene: 12. The length of the CDR3 is 17 residues. DNA for the CDR3: TGTGCCAGCAGCCAGGAAAGCGGGGGGGTTGGTTTGAATGAGCAGTTCTTC. Translation gives CASSQESGGVGLNEQFF.

J is TRBJ2-3 and V is TRBV11-2; 9 bases fit TRBD2. The germline V gene encodes CDR1 SGHAT and CDR2 FQNNGV. This CDR3 comprises 15 residues. The J segment lost 15 bases and the V segment lost 2 bases, leaving 15 bases of the junction unmatched. Here the CDR3 DNA reads TGTGCCAGCAGCTTAAGGAGCGGGGGGACTACAGGAAGTTATTTT. It is translated as CASSLRSGGTTGSYF.